The 24 T cell receptor beta chains listed next were all sequenced from one sample in a study of post-analysis software for immune sequencing data (dated by TCRdb to the mid-2010s). Findings and caveats that apply to the study as a whole: Significantly higher frequencies in patients than in controls were found for about 5 TRBV segments, including TRBV5-6, TRBV5-1 and TRBV20-1.

Their cognate antigens are unknown. The library was made by PCR. Sequencer: Illumina HiSeq 2500. To reduce PCR and sequencing biases, unique molecular identifiers were built into the TCR beta cDNA libraries. Using fastp at Q25 and MiXCR, TCRdb reprocessed the public reads and kept productive beta chains. Rows with one shared CDR3 protein collapse into an entry with the most common genes and DNA. The sample table contains about 200,000 distinct CDR3 sequences; only one count was recorded for approximately 30% of them. The ten most abundant clones make up approximately 3% of the sample. The sequenced sample consisted of blood. These receptors were collected from a girl between 2 and 17 years old with multiple sclerosis.

J is TRBJ1-1 and V is TRBV7-8, with 7 bases matching TRBD1. J was trimmed by 0 bases and V by 1 base; bases with no gene match: 5. The germline CDR1 and CDR2 sequences are SGHVS and FQNEAQ. This CDR3 has 16 residues. The CDR3 coding sequence is TGTGCCAGCAGCTTAGGCTCGACAGGGATGAACACTGAAGCTTTCTTT. Protein sequence: CASSLGSTGMNTEAFF.

The chain combines TRBV15 with TRBJ2-7; 12 nucleotides agree with TRBD2. The germline V gene has CDR1 LNHNV and CDR2 YYDKDF (reference sequence). The CDR3 consists of 17 residues. The J segment lost 1 base and the V segment lost 2 bases, leaving 6 bases of the junction unmatched. CDR3 bases: TGTGCCACCAGCAGACTAGGACTAGCGGGGACTTCCTACGAGCAGTACTTC. Amino acid sequence: CATSRLGLAGTSYEQYF.

Points on this clonotype: This clone may be a read error of a much larger clone one base away. The J gene is TRBJ1-2, the V gene TRBV29-1, with a weak D call TRBD1 (6 bases). Trimming pared 3 bases from V and 8 bases from J, leaving 22 bases between. Germline V gene sequence: CDR1 SQVTM, CDR2 ANQGSEA. The CDR3 spans 15 residues. The CDR3 coding sequence is TGCAGCGTTGACGGGGGGGCAGGGTTGGGTTCGGGCTACACCTTC. Translation gives CSVDGGAGLGSGYTF.

V and J are TRBV16 and TRBJ1-1; D gene unclear. Germline CDR1 KGHSY, CDR2 FQNENV. CDR3 length: 13 residues. Trimming took 4 bases from V and 6 from J, leaving 12 bases between them. The CDR3 reads CASSLSRTPEAFF. The CDR3 coding sequence is TGTGCCAGCAGCCTGTCGCGGACTCCTGAAGCTTTCTTT.

The chain links TRBV7-9 to TRBJ2-5, with 11 bases fitting TRBD2. Germline V gene data show CDR1 as SEHNR and CDR2 as FQNEAQ (reference sequence). The length of the CDR3 is 16 residues. Trimming at V came to 4 bases and at J to 11 bases, leaving 15 bases not matched to a gene. The CDR3 loop reads CASSSASGGQDNEQYF. The CDR3 DNA reads as TGTGCCAGCAGCTCCGCTAGCGGGGGGCAGGACAATGAGCAGTACTTC.

This clonotype was seen at least ten times. The chain uses TRBV6-5 and TRBJ2-7, with TRBD1 identical over 7 bases. The ends lost 4 bases at V and 1 base at J; junction bases unmatched: 16. The CDR3 spans 18 residues. Germline V CDR1 and CDR2: MNHEY, SVGAGI. CDR3 nucleotide sequence: TGTGCCAGCAGTTCGAGGACAGGTGGGGGATTAAGGTCCTACGAGCAGTACTTC. It codes for CASSSRTGGGLRSYEQYF.

This clonotype was seen repeatedly, ten times or more. The V and J genes are TRBV20-1 and TRBJ2-7, with D tentatively TRBD1 (5 bases). Trimming stripped 5 bases from V and 0 bases from J, with 11 bases between. CDR3 length: 13 amino acids. CDR1 and CDR2 (germline): DFQATT, SNEGSKA (reference sequence). The CDR3 sequence: CSAPTDYSYEQYF. Written as DNA, the CDR3 is TGCAGTGCTCCGACAGATTACTCCTACGAGCAGTACTTC.

The chain is built from TRBV20-1 and TRBJ2-7, with D perhaps matching TRBD1 or TRBD2 (5 bases each). This CDR3 has 18 residues. V was shortened by 4 bases and J by 3 bases, with 28 bases between the two germline ends. Germline V gives CDR1 DFQATT, CDR2 SNEGSKA (reference sequence). The CDR3 region has the DNA TGCAGTGCTACCGACGAGATTAAACCGGGACGGAGAGGCTACGAGCAGTACTTC. Protein sequence: CSATDEIKPGRRGYEQYF.

The chain employs TRBV5-1 and TRBJ2-5; D is ambiguous. The V gene's germline CDR1 is SGHRS and CDR2 YFSETQ. This CDR3 comprises 14 residues. The germline V and J ends were trimmed by 0 bases and 11 bases, with 17 bases remaining between them. CDR3 loop: CASSLVSASKEQYF. As DNA, the CDR3 is TGCGCCAGCAGCTTGGTATCGGCGTCTAAGGAGCAGTACTTC.

This clonotype was detected a few times. In nucleotides, the CDR3 is TGCAGTGCTAGAGATCCGGGGCGAGGAGATACGCAGTATTTT. This sequence encodes CSARDPGRGDTQYF. The chain employs TRBV20-1 and TRBJ2-3; D may match TRBD1 or TRBD2 (5 bases each). CDR1 DFQATT and CDR2 SNEGSKA come from the germline V gene (reference sequence). This CDR3 contains 14 residues. V was cut by 0 bases and J by 5 bases, with 12 bases left in between.

V gene TRBV6-2 or TRBV6-3 combines with J gene TRBJ2-2; 7 positions match TRBD1. Germline V gene lookup returns CDR1 MNHEY and CDR2 SVGEGT. This CDR3 is 18 amino acids long. With 0 bases clipped from V and 5 bases from J, the junction kept 12 bases outside the gene matches. CDR3 DNA: TGTGCCAGCAGTTACTCTCTGACAGGGTGGGAGTTTACCGGGGAGCTGTTTTTT. This translates into CASSYSLTGWEFTGELFF.

This clonotype was seen ten or more times. The chain couples TRBV5-1 to TRBJ2-5, with D possibly being TRBD2 (5 bases). The CDR3 length is 14 residues. Per the germline V gene, CDR1 is SGHRS and CDR2 is YFSETQ. V was trimmed by 0 bases and J by 5 bases, leaving 11 bases between them. For the CDR3, the DNA is TGCGCCAGCAGCTTGGCTAGCCTGGGGGAGACCCAGTACTTC. Translated: CASSLASLGETQYF.

This clonotype was counted only a few times. The chain carries TRBV27 and TRBJ2-3; D possibly corresponds to TRBD2 (6 bases). Trimming removed 6 bases from V and 3 bases from J, with 16 bases in between. The CDR3 is 15 amino acids. Per germline, CDR1 MNHEY and CDR2 SMNVEV (reference sequence). CDR3 sequence: CASRPTRDSTDTQYF. As DNA, the CDR3 is TGTGCCAGCAGACCAACCCGGGACTCTACAGATACGCAGTATTTT.

This clonotype was observed a handful of times. CDR3 in DNA: TGTGCCAGCAGTCAAACCGGGACTAGCGAGTCGACGCAGTATTTT. As protein: CASSQTGTSESTQYF. The chain couples TRBV11-3 to TRBJ2-3; TRBD2 agrees at 10 bases. The CDR3 runs 15 residues. V shed 6 bases, J shed 9 bases, and the junction held 12 bases outside the gene matches. CDR1 SGHNT and CDR2 YENEEA come from the germline V gene.

This chain joins TRBV20-1 and TRBJ1-1; D is uncertain. This CDR3 spans 13 amino acids. Looked up from germline, CDR1 is DFQATT and CDR2 is SNEGSKA (reference sequence). V lost 0 bases, J lost 2 bases, and 7 bases lay in between. The CDR3 coding sequence is TGCAGTGCTAGAGATTGGGATAACACTGAAGCTTTCTTT. Its translation: CSARDWDNTEAFF.

This clonotype was picked up a small number of times. The V and J genes are TRBV20-1 and TRBJ1-1; D is ambiguous. The ends were cut back, 0 bases at V and 11 bases at J, with 10 bases in the middle. Germline lookup yields CDR1 DFQATT and CDR2 SNEGSKA (reference sequence). This CDR3 comprises 11 residues. CDR3: CSARDLGLAFF. CDR3 sequence (DNA): TGCAGTGCTAGAGATCTAGGGTTGGCTTTCTTT.

This clonotype was recorded only once. A much more abundant neighbour one base away suggests this may be a read error. The J gene is TRBJ2-5, the V gene TRBV4-1, with 9 bases aligning to TRBD2. The germline CDR1 and CDR2 sequences are MGHRA and YSYEKL. J gave up 5 bases and V 2 bases, and 3 bases lay outside the gene matches. This CDR3 contains 14 residues. The DNA of the CDR3 is TGCGCCAGCAGCCAAACAGCGGGAGGCGAGACCCAGTACTTC. It specifies CASSQTAGGETQYF.

The chain uses TRBV6-1 and TRBJ1-6; weak D call: TRBD1 (5 bases). This CDR3 has 16 residues. V gave up 4 bases and J gave up 5 bases, with 15 bases separating them. Germline V gives CDR1 MNHNS, CDR2 SASEGT. The CDR3 nucleotides read TGTGCCAGCAGTGTTGATAGGGGATTAAATAATTCACCCCTCCACTTT. It codes for CASSVDRGLNNSPLHF.

DNA for the CDR3: TGTGCCAGCAGTTCGACCGCACGCGCCGGGGGAGGGACCCAGTACTTC. It is translated as CASSSTARAGGGTQYF. This chain links TRBV7-2 with TRBJ2-7; maybe TRBD2 (6 bases). The J call is uncertain, as TRBJ2-5 better fits the DNA end. The CDR3 has 16 amino acids. Germline V gene data show CDR1 as SGHTA and CDR2 as FQGNSA.

In this sample, this clonotype turned up a few times. The chain employs TRBV6-5 and TRBJ1-4; D remains ambiguous. The germline V and J ends were trimmed by 8 bases and 7 bases, with 11 bases remaining between them. Looked up from germline, CDR1 is MNHEY and CDR2 is SVGAGI. The CDR3 is made up of 12 amino acids. CDR3 DNA sequence: TGTGCCAGCTGGAGTGTGGGTGAAAAACTGTTTTTT. It specifies CASWSVGEKLFF.

There are a few counts of this clonotype. Mismatch with germline at one junction end may stem from a read error. This rearrangement joins TRBV15 to TRBJ2-1, with TRBD1 matching over 10 bases. The CDR3 runs to 16 residues. CDR1 is LNHNV and CDR2 is YYDKDF in the germline V gene (reference sequence). The chain's CDR3 is CAASRPLDRGSGEQFF. In DNA, the CDR3 is TGTGCCGCCAGCAGGCCCCTGGACAGGGGGAGCGGTGAGCAGTTCTTC.

For this clonotype: A much larger clone lies a single base off, so this may be a read error. This chain uses TRBV20-1 with TRBJ2-1; D is unresolved. The CDR3 covers 13 residues. Trimming pared 3 bases from V and 13 bases from J, leaving 19 bases between. Germline assignment: CDR1 DFQATT and CDR2 SNEGSKA (reference sequence). The CDR3, as DNA: TGCAGTGCTAGCGGGTTAAGCCAAGAGACCCAGTTCTTC. Its translation: CSASGLSQETQFF.

Note on this clonotype: Being one base from a much bigger clone, this may be a read error. The rearrangement links TRBV6-5 to TRBJ2-5, with 7 bases fitting TRBD2. The DNA matches TRBJ2-7 better at its end, which makes the J call doubtful. The CDR3 has 15 residues. Germline CDR1 is MNHEY and CDR2 is SVGAGI. The CDR3 here is CAGSYVHAGDNEQYF. In nucleotides, the CDR3 is TGTGCCGGCAGTTACGTTCATGCGGGAGACAACGAGCAGTACTTC.

Comment on this clonotype: The germline gene is not matched at one end of the junction; a read error may be the cause. The chain carries TRBV5-1 and TRBJ1-6, with D possibly matching TRBD1 (5 bases). The CDR3 spans 21 residues. The germline CDR1 and CDR2 sequences are SGHRS and YFSETQ. Written as DNA, the CDR3 is TGCGCCAGCAGCCCAGACTCATCCCGACAGCCTCTAGCGTTCCTTAATTCACTCCTCCACTTT. Translating it yields CASSPDSSRQPLAFLNSLLHF.